This T cell receptor (beta chain) was sequenced during a study of CD8 T cells in ankylosing spondylitis. Concerning this clonotype: The antigen is not known.

Each TCR beta library was made by quantitative 5'-RACE that incorporated molecular barcodes. TCRdb re-called the 5' RACE reads with MiXCR, one entry per CDR3 protein. Counted here are hundreds of thousands of distinct CDR3 sequences, about 11% occurring once; the ten biggest clones make up approximately 0.46%. Study-level points and caveats: Clones linked with disease were CD8+ and fairly uncommon in the peripheral blood. Matched ankylosing spondylitis synovial fluid reportedly contained a significantly enriched population of disease-linked clones. Typical of ankylosing spondylitis blood, it appeared, was a TCR beta motif of under 10 highly homologous variants.

The TCR sequence derives from a male donor with ankylosing spondylitis. Sequenced: blood, either unsorted or a sorted T cell fraction (not recorded which).

Here the CDR3 reads CSATGGQGHEKLFF. CDR3 nucleotides: TGCAGTGCTACCGGAGGACAGGGACATGAAAAACTGTTTTTT. The chain is built from TRBV20-1 and TRBJ1-4; the match to TRBD1 covers 8 bases. Germline CDR1 DFQATT, CDR2 SNEGSKA (reference sequence). With V trimmed by 4 bases and J by 6 bases, 7 bases remained unmatched. CDR3 length: 14 amino acids.